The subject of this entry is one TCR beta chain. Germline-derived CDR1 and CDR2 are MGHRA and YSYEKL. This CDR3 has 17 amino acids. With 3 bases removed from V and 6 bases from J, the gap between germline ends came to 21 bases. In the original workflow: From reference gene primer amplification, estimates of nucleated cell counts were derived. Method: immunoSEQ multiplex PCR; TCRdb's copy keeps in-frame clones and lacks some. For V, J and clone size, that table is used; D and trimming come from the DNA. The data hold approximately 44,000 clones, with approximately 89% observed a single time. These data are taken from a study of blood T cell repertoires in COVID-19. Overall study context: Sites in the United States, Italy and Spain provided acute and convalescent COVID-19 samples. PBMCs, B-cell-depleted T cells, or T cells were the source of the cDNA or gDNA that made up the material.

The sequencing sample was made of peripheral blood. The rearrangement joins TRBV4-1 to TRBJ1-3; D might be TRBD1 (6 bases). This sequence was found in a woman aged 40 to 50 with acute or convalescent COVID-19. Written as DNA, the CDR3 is TGCGCCAGCAGCCAGGATAACAGGGTAGGCTCGCCAAACACCATATATTTT. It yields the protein CASSQDNRVGSPNTIYF.